Following are 29 T cell receptor beta chains from one sample sequenced in a study of human T cells and chemical hapten exposure. Noted time point: patch test 1, 2 weeks after DPC sensitization. The treatment here: therapeutic diphenylcyclopropenone sensitization with weekly scalp DPC. TCRdb passed the RACE reads through MiXCR, listing each CDR3 protein once. The table lists about 360,000 distinct CDR3 sequences, around 7% of them singletons, with about 8% in the top ten. This sample comprised whole blood, obtained in connection with sensitization to the hapten diphenylcyclopropenone (DPC). The receptors here all came from a woman aged 18-29 years with alopecia areata. Some clones in this sample may be carry-over from other donors' samples.

This clonotype was detected ten times or more. The chain couples TRBV13 to TRBJ2-7; D not certain. V gave up 5 bases and J gave up 3 bases, with 17 bases separating them. This CDR3 contains 15 residues. The germline V gene encodes CDR1 PRHDT and CDR2 FYEKMQ (reference sequence). CDR3 sequence reads: CASSRASRNLYEQYF. The CDR3 bases are TGTGCCAGCAGCCGCGCCAGCCGAAACCTCTACGAGCAGTACTTC.

At least ten counts were recorded for this clonotype. The chain recombines TRBV4-1 with TRBJ1-1, with D unresolved. This CDR3 has 15 residues. CDR1 is MGHRA and CDR2 is YSYEKL in the germline V gene. V lost 0 bases and J 2 bases, leaving 10 bases between the germline ends. The CDR3 region has the DNA TGCGCCAGCAGCCAAGATGAAGATTTAAACACTGAAGCTTTCTTT. Protein sequence: CASSQDEDLNTEAFF.

The rearrangement uses TRBV4-2 and TRBJ1-2; D is possibly TRBD1 (5 bases). The V gene lost 0 bases and the J gene lost 6 bases, with 14 bases spanning the gap. Looked up from germline, CDR1 is LGHNA and CDR2 is YNFKEQ. The CDR3 has 15 amino acids. This CDR3 reads CASSQDNRRENGYTF. CDR3 sequence (DNA): TGTGCCAGCAGCCAAGACAACCGCAGGGAGAATGGCTACACCTTC.

A few counts support this clonotype. The rearrangement joins TRBV12-3 or TRBV12-4 to TRBJ1-4, with D hard to call. V lost 3 bases and J 6 bases, leaving 8 bases between the germline ends. The CDR3 is 13 amino acids. The CDR3 here is CASSLGGYEKLFF. CDR3 nucleotide sequence: TGTGCCAGCAGTTTGGGAGGGTATGAAAAACTGTTTTTT.

The CDR3 spells CASTEVAAPGYSPLHF. CDR3 in DNA: TGTGCCAGCACCGAGGTCGCCGCCCCGGGCTATTCACCCCTCCACTTT. V gene TRBV27 combines with J gene TRBJ1-6; D unresolved. V was shortened by 7 bases and J by 8 bases, with 21 bases between the two germline ends. Germline-derived CDR1 and CDR2 are MNHEY and SMNVEV (reference sequence). The CDR3 sequence is 16 residues long.

This clonotype was seen repeatedly, ten times or more. This chain links TRBV7-9 with TRBJ2-7; a possible D gene is TRBD1 (5 bases). Deletions cut 6 bases from V and 4 bases from J, with 10 bases between. The CDR3 has 12 amino acids. Germline V gives CDR1 SEHNR, CDR2 FQNEAQ (reference sequence). The DNA of the CDR3 is TGTGCCAGCAGTCCCACAGGTTACGAGCAGTACTTC. This gives the protein CASSPTGYEQYF. The whole variable domain, filled in from reference TRBV7-9 and TRBJ2-7, reads DTGVSQNPRHKITKRGQNVTFRCDPISEHNRLYWYRQTLGQGPEFLTYFQNEAQLEKSRLLSDRFSAERPKGSFSTLEIQRTEQGDSAMYLCASSPTGYEQYFGPGTRLTVT.

The gene calls are TRBV7-2 and TRBJ2-5, with a weak D call TRBD2 (5 bases). V lost 4 bases to trimming and J lost 5 bases, with 14 bases between them. The CDR3 is 14 residues long. Germline assignment: CDR1 SGHTA and CDR2 FQGNSA. CDR3 region: CASSWGAGVETQYF. The CDR3 region has the DNA TGTGCCAGCAGCTGGGGTGCGGGTGTGGAGACCCAGTACTTC.

V gene TRBV6-2 or TRBV6-3 combines with J gene TRBJ1-5, with 7 bases aligning to TRBD1. J gave up 8 bases and V 2 bases, and 12 bases lay outside the gene matches. The CDR3 has 16 amino acids. Germline CDR1 reads MNHEY; CDR2 reads SVGEGT. CDR3 loop: CASSYASGTAIKPQHF. CDR3 sequence (DNA): TGTGCCAGCAGTTACGCCTCCGGGACAGCGATTAAGCCCCAGCATTTT.

The gene calls are TRBV14 and TRBJ2-5; D unclear. CDR3 length: 14 residues. Germline CDR1 is SGHDN and CDR2 is FVKESK. V lost 10 bases and J 0 bases, leaving 15 bases between the germline ends. For the CDR3, the DNA is TGTGCCACCTCGAAGGGAACCCACCAAGAGACCCAGTACTTC. Translating gives CATSKGTHQETQYF. The full variable domain, rest sourced from reference TRBV14 and TRBJ2-5, is EAGVTQFPSHSVIEKGQTVTLRCDPISGHDNLYWYRRVMGKEIKFLLHFVKESKQDESGMPNNRFLAERTGGTYSTLKVQPAELEDSGVYFCATSKGTHQETQYFGPGTRLLVL.

In this sample, this clonotype turned up many times. This chain links TRBV5-1 with TRBJ2-3; a weak D match, TRBD1 (6 bases). V was pared by 4 bases and J by 8 bases, with 20 bases between. The V gene's germline CDR1 is SGHRS and CDR2 YFSETQ. CDR3 length: 15 residues. CDR3 protein: CASSPGVTSFGTQYF. CDR3 in DNA: TGCGCCAGCAGCCCAGGGGTTACCTCCTTTGGTACGCAGTATTTT.

Here the CDR3 DNA reads TGTGCCAGCAGCCTAAGACAGCAACCTGAAGCTTTCTTT. Protein sequence: CASSLRQQPEAFF. This rearrangement joins TRBV11-1 to TRBJ1-1; possibly TRBD1 for D (5 bases). Germline V lookup: CDR1 SGHAT, CDR2 FQDESV (reference sequence). This CDR3 has 13 residues. Between the trimmed V and J ends, which lost 5 bases and 6 bases, there was a span of 13 bases.

This clonotype was counted a few times. CDR3 region: CASSETGFPSPLHF. CDR3 DNA: TGTGCCAGCAGTGAAACAGGGTTTCCTTCACCCCTCCACTTT. The chain links TRBV25-1 to TRBJ1-6; tentatively, D is TRBD1 (6 bases). This CDR3 has 14 residues. From germline, CDR1 is MGHDK and CDR2 SYGVNS. V gave up 2 bases and J gave up 9 bases, with 11 bases separating them. The full variable domain, rest sourced from reference TRBV25-1 and TRBJ1-6, is EADIYQTPRYLVIGTGKKITLECSQTMGHDKMYWYQQDPGMELHLIHYSYGVNSTEKGDLSSESTVSRIRTEHFPLTLESARPSHTSQYLCASSETGFPSPLHFGNGTRLTVT.

This clonotype was recorded a few times. The V gene is TRBV25-1, the J gene TRBJ2-3; TRBD1 matches at 7 bases. CDR1 MGHDK and CDR2 SYGVNS come from the germline V gene. The junction had 3 bases not matched to a gene; V was cut back by 7 bases and J by 2 bases. The CDR3 runs to 13 residues. The CDR3 DNA sequence: TGTGCCAGCACCGGGACAGTCACAGATACGCAGTATTTT. As protein: CASTGTVTDTQYF.

This clonotype was detected many times. The V call is TRBV6-2 or TRBV6-3, the J call TRBJ1-1; D possibly corresponds to TRBD1 (6 bases). Germline V gene sequence: CDR1 MNHEY, CDR2 SVGEGT. Deletions cut 10 bases from V and 4 bases from J, with 10 bases between. This CDR3 has 11 residues. CDR3 sequence reads: CAISQGTEAFF. The DNA for the CDR3 is TGTGCCATCTCACAGGGCACTGAAGCTTTCTTT.

The chain recombines TRBV27 with TRBJ2-1; 7 bases map to TRBD2. The CDR3 covers 13 residues. V lost 2 bases, J lost 10 bases, and 5 bases stayed unmatched. Germline V gives CDR1 MNHEY, CDR2 SMNVEV (reference sequence). This CDR3 is CASSLQRGGEQFF. The CDR3 DNA reads as TGTGCCAGCAGTTTACAAAGGGGAGGGGAGCAGTTCTTC.

In this sample, this clonotype turned up a few times. The chain recombines TRBV4-2 with TRBJ1-3; 7 bases align to TRBD1. Trimming took 4 bases from V and 2 from J; bases not matched to a gene: 5. The CDR3 extends over 15 amino acids. Germline V CDR1 and CDR2: LGHNA, YNFKEQ. CDR3 coding DNA: TGTGCCAGCAGCCGGGACACAGGGGCTGGAAACACCATATATTTT. Translated: CASSRDTGAGNTIYF.

About this clonotype: A much larger clone differs by one base, so this may be a read error. The chain carries TRBV6-5 and TRBJ2-3; tentatively, D is TRBD1 (6 bases). Germline V gene sequence: CDR1 MNHEY, CDR2 SVGAGI. The V gene lost 6 bases and the J gene lost 5 bases, with 21 bases spanning the gap. This CDR3 comprises 16 residues. This CDR3 reads CASRRSRGRIGDTQYF. CDR3 nucleotide sequence: TGTGCCAGCAGGCGCAGCAGGGGAAGGATCGGAGATACGCAGTATTTT.

This sequence joins TRBV21-1 and TRBJ1-1. TRBV21-1 is tagged as a pseudogene. The CDR3 has 14 amino acids. DNA of the CDR3: TGTGCCAGCAGCAAACTAAGGGTCGACACTGAAGCTTTCTTT. Residues: CASSKLRVDTEAFF.

CDR3 region: CASNPGFLGEAFF. CDR3 sequence (DNA): TGTGCCAGCAACCCAGGGTTCTTGGGTGAAGCTTTCTTT. The chain is built from TRBV28 and TRBJ1-1, with D perhaps matching TRBD1 (5 bases). CDR1 and CDR2 (germline): MDHEN, SYDVKM. The CDR3 spans 13 residues. V was shortened by 7 bases and J by 7 bases, with 16 bases between the two germline ends.

The chain recombines TRBV3-1 with TRBJ2-5; D assignment may be TRBD1 or TRBD2 (6 bases each). Germline lookup yields CDR1 LGHDT and CDR2 YNNKEL (reference sequence). Deletions cut 5 bases from V and 7 bases from J, with 8 bases between. The CDR3 runs 11 residues. CDR3 protein: CASSEGGTQYF. CDR3 nucleotide sequence: TGTGCCAGCAGCGAGGGGGGGACCCAGTACTTC.

This clonotype has only a few counts. V is TRBV5-1 and J is TRBJ2-3; no clear D. The length of the CDR3 is 14 residues. With 8 bases removed from V and 2 bases from J, the gap between germline ends came to 15 bases. Per the germline V gene, CDR1 is SGHRS and CDR2 is YFSETQ. The CDR3 loop is CASKGSINTDTQYF. DNA for the CDR3: TGCGCCAGTAAGGGATCTATCAACACAGATACGCAGTATTTT.

The chain carries TRBV6-5 and TRBJ1-1, with unresolved D. V was pared by 0 bases and J by 2 bases, with 13 bases between. CDR1 and CDR2 from the germline V gene are MNHEY and SVGAGI. The CDR3 spans 16 residues. This CDR3 reads CASSYSLRTGNTEAFF. The CDR3 DNA follows: TGTGCCAGCAGTTACTCCCTTAGGACCGGCAACACTGAAGCTTTCTTT.

This chain joins TRBV20-1 and TRBJ1-1; D ambiguous. This CDR3 is built from 15 residues. Trimming left V 6 bases short and J 1 base short, with 18 bases between. CDR1 DFQATT and CDR2 SNEGSKA come from the germline V gene (reference sequence). The CDR3 nucleotides read TGCAGTGCGCCCAACCCCGGATCAGCGAACACTGAAGCTTTCTTT. As protein: CSAPNPGSANTEAFF.

This clonotype was seen many times. The chain combines TRBV6-6 with TRBJ2-3; 7 positions match TRBD2. Looked up from germline, CDR1 is MNHNY and CDR2 is SVGAGI (reference sequence). The ends lost 7 bases at V and 1 base at J; junction bases unmatched: 8. The CDR3 runs 15 residues. CDR3 sequence (DNA): TGTGCCAGCATTGGGAGCGGGGAGGGCACAGATACGCAGTATTTT. Its protein is CASIGSGEGTDTQYF.

This clonotype was observed many times. The chain employs TRBV10-3 and TRBJ2-6; D gene uncertain. The CDR3 spans 14 residues. CDR1 and CDR2 from the germline V gene are ENHRY and SYGVKD. Trimming shortened V by 4 bases and J by 2 bases, and 6 bases separated the two germline ends. The CDR3 reads CAISGRAGANVLTF. The CDR3 DNA is TGTGCCATCAGTGGAAGGGCTGGGGCCAACGTCCTGACTTTC.

By sample share, this clonotype is medium-sized. The chain is built from TRBV5-6 and TRBJ2-7; 12 bases agree with TRBD2. Unmatched junction bases numbered 9, after V lost 4 bases and J lost 7 bases. Germline CDR1 SGHDT, CDR2 YYEEEE. The CDR3 is made up of 15 amino acids. In nucleotides, the CDR3 is TGTGCCAGCAGCGTCTCTAGCGGGGGGGCCTTAGAGCAGTACTTC. Translating gives CASSVSSGGALEQYF.

The J gene is TRBJ1-4, the V gene TRBV6-1; 9 bases fit TRBD1. CDR1 and CDR2 from the germline V gene are MNHNS and SASEGT. J gave up 7 bases and V 3 bases, and 6 bases lay outside the gene matches. The CDR3 totals 15 residues. The DNA for the CDR3 is TGTGCCAGCAGTGACGGACAGGGGAAGAGTGAAAAACTGTTTTTT. Protein product: CASSDGQGKSEKLFF.

J is TRBJ2-1 and V is TRBV7-2; 12 bases line up with TRBD2. The CDR3 covers 15 residues. Germline V gives CDR1 SGHTA, CDR2 FQGNSA. The ends lost 1 base at V and 8 bases at J; junction bases unmatched: 3. CDR3 in amino acids: CASSLGLAGVDEQFF. The CDR3 DNA sequence: TGTGCCAGCAGCTTAGGACTAGCGGGGGTCGATGAGCAGTTCTTC. The entire variable domain, with the rest obtained from reference TRBV7-2 and TRBJ2-1, is as follows: GAGVSQSPSNKVTEKGKDVELRCDPISGHTALYWYRQSLGQGLEFLIYFQGNSAPDKSGLPSDRFSAERTGGSVSTLTIQRTQQEDSAVYLCASSLGLAGVDEQFFGPGTRLTVL.

This clonotype has a count of ten or more. The gene calls are TRBV4-3 and TRBJ2-3; 9 bases map to TRBD1. Germline V gene lookup returns CDR1 LGHNA and CDR2 YSLEER. The V gene end was trimmed by 2 bases and the J gene end by 10 bases; junction bases not matched to a gene: 4. The CDR3 has 13 residues. CDR3 nucleotide sequence: TGCGCCAGCAGCCAAACAGGGGGCAGCGCGCAGTATTTT. Protein sequence: CASSQTGGSAQYF.